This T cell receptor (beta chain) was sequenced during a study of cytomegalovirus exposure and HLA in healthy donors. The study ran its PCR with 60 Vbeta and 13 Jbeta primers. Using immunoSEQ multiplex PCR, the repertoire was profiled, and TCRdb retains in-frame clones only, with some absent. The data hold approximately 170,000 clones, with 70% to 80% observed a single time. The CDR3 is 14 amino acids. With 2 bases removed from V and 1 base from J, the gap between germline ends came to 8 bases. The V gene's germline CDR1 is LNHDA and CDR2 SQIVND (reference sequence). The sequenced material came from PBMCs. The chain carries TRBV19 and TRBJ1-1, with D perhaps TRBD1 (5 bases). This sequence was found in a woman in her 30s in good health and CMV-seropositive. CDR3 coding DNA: TGTGCCAGTAGTATACAGGGAAGGAACACTGAAGCTTTCTTT. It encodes CASSIQGRNTEAFF.